This T cell receptor beta chain was captured by sequencing in a study of blood T cell repertoires in COVID-19. The germline CDR1 and CDR2 sequences are LNHDA and SQIVND (reference sequence). V shed 6 bases, J shed 9 bases, and the junction held 9 bases outside the gene matches. The CDR3 is made up of 13 amino acids. This clone was counted a single time. TCRdb keeps only in-frame clones here, not all; method: immunoSEQ multiplex PCR. The sample gives a few hundred thousand clones, approximately 90% of which show up once; 2.5% to 3% is in the top ten. This chain joins TRBV19 and TRBJ1-2; 8 bases are a match to TRBD1. The source material was peripheral blood. The source of this sequence is a woman aged 25 to 39 with active or convalescent COVID-19. Written as DNA, the CDR3 is TGTGCCAGTAGCGCCCAGGGGGCGTACCGCTACACCTTC. It yields the protein CASSAQGAYRYTF.